This T cell receptor beta chain came from a study of Ad26.COV2.S vaccination and SARS-CoV-2 variants. Turning to the study itself: The donor participated in the COV1001 trial, in its Ad26.COV2.S arm.

TCRdb's copy holds only in-frame clones and misses some; the assay was immunoSEQ multiplex PCR. The data show over 400,000 clones, 75% to 90% seen once. This clone was counted once. The CDR3 has 15 amino acids. The germline gives CDR1 SGHRS, CDR2 YFSETQ. Unmatched junction bases numbered 5, after V lost 3 bases and J lost 5 bases. The treatment is: 15 to 20 received Ad26.COV2.S at low or high dose, single or two shots; 5 received placebo; per-sample allocation not given. Samples analyzed were those drawn on day 63 after the first vaccine or placebo injection. The rearrangement uses TRBV5-1 and TRBJ2-2, with 9 bases lining up with TRBD1. The sequences come from peripheral blood, collected in a trial of Ad26.COV2.S vaccine versus placebo. The receptor was derived from a person aged 18 to 59 who received the Ad26.COV2.S COVID-19 vaccine or a placebo. This CDR3 reads CASSSGQGGTGELFF. The DNA for the CDR3 is TGCGCCAGCAGCTCGGGACAGGGAGGAACCGGGGAGCTGTTTTTT.